Listed here is a single TCR beta chain. Its antigen is currently unknown. This sample is part of a study of T cells in localized non-small cell lung cancer. Trimming shortened V by 2 bases and J by 0 bases, and 9 bases separated the two germline ends. CDR1 and CDR2 (germline): GTSNPN, SVGIG (reference sequence). The CDR3 runs to 14 residues. Points from the study as a whole: Longer overall survival associated with higher blood T cell density; shorter survival with higher adjacent-lung clonality. Uninvolved neighboring lung showed the greatest T cell clonality, exceeding tumor.

The data were produced by immunoSEQ multiplex PCR, yet TCRdb's version contains in-frame clones alone and is incomplete. The repertoire holds tens of thousands of clones, with 88% as singletons. Sequenced material: peripheral blood, taken before any cancer treatment. The chain links TRBV30 to TRBJ2-3; D perhaps matches TRBD1 (6 bases). The TCR was taken from a woman aged 35-70 years with stage I squamous cell lung carcinoma. CDR3 residues: CAWSTGQSTDTQYF. In DNA, the CDR3 is TGTGCCTGGAGTACGGGACAAAGCACAGATACGCAGTATTTT.